This TCR beta chain was profiled in a study of PD-1 blockade in classical Hodgkin lymphoma. Whole-study results and caveats: Factors driving the repertoire differences, possibly disease activity or prior therapy, remain undefined.

The method was immunoSEQ multiplex PCR; TCRdb's version includes in-frame clones alone and lacks a portion of them. The sample has about 98,000 clones; roughly 90% are singletons. Notes on this clone: The antigen is not known.

Every single patient, without exception, relapsed after autologous stem cell transplantation, and brentuximab vedotin exposure varied. CDR1 and CDR2 (germline): SNHLY, FYNNEI. The CDR3 length is 15 residues. V shed 6 bases, J shed 0 bases, and the junction held 3 bases outside the gene matches. Source: peripheral blood mononuclear cells (PBMCs), taken at baseline. J is TRBJ2-1 and V is TRBV2, with 9 bases identical to TRBD2. This receptor was obtained from a human donor with classical Hodgkin lymphoma. CDR3 in amino acids: CASSFSGSSYNEQFF. For the CDR3, the DNA is TGTGCCAGCAGCTTTAGCGGGAGCTCCTACAATGAGCAGTTCTTC.